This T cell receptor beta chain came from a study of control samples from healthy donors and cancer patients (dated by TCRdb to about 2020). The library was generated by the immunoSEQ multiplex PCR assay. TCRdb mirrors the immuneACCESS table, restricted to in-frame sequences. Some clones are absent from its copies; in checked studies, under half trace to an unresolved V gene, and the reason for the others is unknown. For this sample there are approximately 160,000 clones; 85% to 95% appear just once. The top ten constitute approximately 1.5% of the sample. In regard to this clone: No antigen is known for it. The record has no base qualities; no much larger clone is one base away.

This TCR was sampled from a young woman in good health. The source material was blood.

The CDR3 reads as follows: CASSLGVESNQPQHF. The DNA sequence follows: TGCGCCAGCAGCCTAGGGGTCGAGAGCAATCAGCCCCAGCATTTT. The chain links TRBV10-2 with TRBJ1-5; the D gene is perhaps TRBD1, on 5 matching bases. The germline V gene sets CDR1 to WSHSY and CDR2 to SAAADI. V and J are truncated by 6 bases and 1 base respectively, leaving an intervening sequence of 13 bases. Reading from cysteine to phenylalanine, the CDR3 counts 15 amino acids. This entry keeps only the CDR3 DNA: 45 bases, framed from base 1.